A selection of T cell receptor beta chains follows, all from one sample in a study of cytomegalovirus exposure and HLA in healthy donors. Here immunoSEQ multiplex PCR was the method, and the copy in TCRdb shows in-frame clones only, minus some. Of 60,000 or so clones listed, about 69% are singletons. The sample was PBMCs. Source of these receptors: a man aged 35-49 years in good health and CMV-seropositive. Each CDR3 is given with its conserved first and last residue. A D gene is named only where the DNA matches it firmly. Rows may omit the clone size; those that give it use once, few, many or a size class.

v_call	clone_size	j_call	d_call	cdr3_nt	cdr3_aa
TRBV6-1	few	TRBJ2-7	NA	TGTGCCAGCAGTCAGACCGGGACTTGGGCGTACTTC	CASSQTGTWAYF
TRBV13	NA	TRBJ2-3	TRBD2	TGTGCCAGCAGCAAGGGGACACCCGGGGGGGCAGATACGCAGTATTTT	CASSKGTPGGADTQYF
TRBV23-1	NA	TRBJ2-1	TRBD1	TGCGCCAGCAGGCCTCCCGACAGGGTGTCCTACAATGAGCAGTTCTTC	CASRPPDRVSYNEQFF
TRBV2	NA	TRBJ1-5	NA	TGTGCCAGCCGACGGGAGGATCAGCCCCAGCATTTT	CASRREDQPQHF
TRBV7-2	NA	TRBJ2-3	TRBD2	TGTGCCAGCAGCCTACGACCTCGGGGGGGCGGAACAGATACGCAGTATTTT	CASSLRPRGGGTDTQYF
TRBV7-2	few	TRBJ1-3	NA	TGTGCCAGCAGTTCTAGTGGGGGCGCTGGAAACACCATATATTTT	CASSSSGGAGNTIYF
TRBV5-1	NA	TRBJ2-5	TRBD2	TGCGCCAGCGCTTCGGGACTAGCGGGGGAGGGGACCCAGTACTTC	CASASGLAGEGTQYF
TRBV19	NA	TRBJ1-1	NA	TGTGCCAGTAGCCCCCCCGACGCCCCGGGGTCTGAAGCTTTCTTT	CASSPPDAPGSEAFF
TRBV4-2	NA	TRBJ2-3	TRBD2	TGTGCCAGCAGCCAAGAGGAGGCTAGCGGGGGGACCACAGATACGCAGTATTTT	CASSQEEASGGTTDTQYF
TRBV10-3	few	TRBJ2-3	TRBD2	TGTGCCATCAGTGAGGAGCGGGGGGGCCAGACGCAGTATTTT	CAISEERGGQTQYF
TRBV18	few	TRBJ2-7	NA	TGTGCCAGCTCACCCCTACGGGGTGGGCGTGAGCAGTACTTC	CASSPLRGGREQYF
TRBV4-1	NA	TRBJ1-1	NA	TGCGCCAGCAGCCTCCGGGTCTTATTAAACACTGAAGCTTTCTTT	CASSLRVLLNTEAFF
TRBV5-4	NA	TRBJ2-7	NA	TGTGCCAGCAGCATCGAGACTAGAACCGAGCAGTACTTC	CASSIETRTEQYF
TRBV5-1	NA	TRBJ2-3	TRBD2	TGCGCCAGCAGCTTGGATGGCGGGGGGTCCCCTGGCACAGATACGCAGTATTTT	CASSLDGGGSPGTDTQYF
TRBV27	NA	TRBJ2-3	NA	TGTGCCAGCAGTTTATTCAGGGGAGCAGATACGCAGTATTTT	CASSLFRGADTQYF
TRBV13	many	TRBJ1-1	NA	TGTGCCAGCAGCTCAGACACTGAAGCTTTCTTT	CASSSDTEAFF
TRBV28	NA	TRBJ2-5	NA	TGTGCCAGCAGTCCCCGGTGGGGAGGAGGGGAGACCCAGTACTTC	CASSPRWGGGETQYF
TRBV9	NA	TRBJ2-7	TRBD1	TGTGCCAGCAGCGTCTCCGGGACAGGGGGCCTCGAGCAGTACTTC	CASSVSGTGGLEQYF
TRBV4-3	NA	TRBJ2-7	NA	TGCGCCAGCAGCCTAGGCCAGGGTTACGAGCAGTACTTC	CASSLGQGYEQYF
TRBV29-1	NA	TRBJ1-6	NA	TGCAGCGTGCCCCCCCGGAGAGGGAAGAGCTCCTATAATTCACCCCTCCACTTT	CSVPPRRGKSSYNSPLHF
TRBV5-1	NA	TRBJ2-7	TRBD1	TGCGCCAGCAGCTTGGGGGCAGGGGGCTCCTACGAGCAGTACTTC	CASSLGAGGSYEQYF
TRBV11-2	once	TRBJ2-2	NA	TGTGCCAGCAGCTCGACAGGCCGGAGCACCGGGGAGCTGTTTTTT	CASSSTGRSTGELFF
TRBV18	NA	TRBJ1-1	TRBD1	TGTGCCAGCTCACCCTCGGACAGGGAGGTTCCAGCTTTCTTT	CASSPSDREVPAFF
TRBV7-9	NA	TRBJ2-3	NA	TGTGCCAGCAGCTTACAGGACTGGAGGGATACGCAGTATTTT	CASSLQDWRDTQYF
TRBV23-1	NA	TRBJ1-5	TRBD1	TGCGCCAGCAGTCAATCGGGGACAGGGCCCTATCAGCCCCAGCATTTT	CASSQSGTGPYQPQHF
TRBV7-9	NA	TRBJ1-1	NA	TGTGCCAGCAGCTTATCAAGGACATATCCTGAAGCTTTCTTT	CASSLSRTYPEAFF
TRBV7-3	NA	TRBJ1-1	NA	TGTGCCAGCAGCTTAACGGGGGGCACTGAAGCTTTCTTT	CASSLTGGTEAFF
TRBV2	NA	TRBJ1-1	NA	TGTGCCAGCAGTGTAGGGAGCTCTGGGAACACTGAAGCTTTCTTT	CASSVGSSGNTEAFF
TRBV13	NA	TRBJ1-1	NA	TGTGCCAGCAGCTTCCCGAGGCAGGGTGAAGCTTTCTTT	CASSFPRQGEAFF
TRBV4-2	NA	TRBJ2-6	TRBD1	TGTGCCAGCAGCCAAGATGCGAGGGGGCGTCACTCTGGGGCCAACGTCCTGACTTTC	CASSQDARGRHSGANVLTF
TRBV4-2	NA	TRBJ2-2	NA	TGTGCCAGCAGCCAATCGGTCCAGGGAAACGCCGGGGAGCTGTTTTTT	CASSQSVQGNAGELFF
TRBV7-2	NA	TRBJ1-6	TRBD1	TGTGCCAGCAGCCCCTACGACAGGGTGAATTCACCCCTCCACTTT	CASSPYDRVNSPLHF
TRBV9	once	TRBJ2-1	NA	TGTGCCAGCTCCCCGGGACTCGCCTACAATGAGCAGTTCTTC	CASSPGLAYNEQFF
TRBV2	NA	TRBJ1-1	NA	TGTGCCAGCAGTGAAGGGCCGAACACTGAAGCTTTCTTT	CASSEGPNTEAFF
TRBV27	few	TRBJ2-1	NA	TGTGCCAGCAGTTTATTTAGAGGGATAAGGTACAATGAGCAGTTCTTC	CASSLFRGIRYNEQFF
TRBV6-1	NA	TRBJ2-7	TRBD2	TGTGCCACCAAAGGCCAAAGCGGGGTAATTGAGCAGTACTTC	CATKGQSGVIEQYF
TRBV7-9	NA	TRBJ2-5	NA	TGTGCCAGCAGCTTAGAAGGGGCGGAGGGAGAGACCCAGTACTTC	CASSLEGAEGETQYF
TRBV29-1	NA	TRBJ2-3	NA	TGCAGCGTAACGGGGGCGGGGGTCGACCGCACAGATACGCAGTATTTT	CSVTGAGVDRTDTQYF
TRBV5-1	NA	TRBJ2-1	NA	TGCGCCAGCAGCTTGCCAGGGTACAATGAGCAGTTCTTC	CASSLPGYNEQFF
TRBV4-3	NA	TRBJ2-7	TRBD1	TGCGCCAGCAGCCAAGGTTTGACAGGGGGGTCCTACGAGCAGTACTTC	CASSQGLTGGSYEQYF
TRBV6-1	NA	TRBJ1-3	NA	TGTGCCAGCAGTCAGGGAGGGGGCTCTGGAAACACCATATATTTT	CASSQGGGSGNTIYF
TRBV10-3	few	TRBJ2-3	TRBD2	TGTGCCATCAGTGAAGCGGGGGGGCGGGTTACGCAGTATTTT	CAISEAGGRVTQYF
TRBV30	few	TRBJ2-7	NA	TGTGCCTGGAGTGTACTTACGGGCTACGAGCAGTACTTC	CAWSVLTGYEQYF
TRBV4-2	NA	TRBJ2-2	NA	TGTGCCAGCACGGGGGTGCCGAACACCGGGGAGCTGTTTTTT	CASTGVPNTGELFF
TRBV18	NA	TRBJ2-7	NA	TGTGCCAGCTCACCCGACCAGGGTCGAGACGAGCAGTACTTC	CASSPDQGRDEQYF
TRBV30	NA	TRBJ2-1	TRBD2	TGTGCCTGGAACCGACTAGCGGGGGGCCTCTACAATGAGCAGTTCTTC	CAWNRLAGGLYNEQFF
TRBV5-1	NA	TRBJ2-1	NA	TGCGCCAGCAGCTTCGAGGGAGGTGAGCAGTTCTTC	CASSFEGGEQFF
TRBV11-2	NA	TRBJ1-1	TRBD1	TGTGCCAGCAGCTCGACAGGGGTCCACACTGAAGCTTTCTTT	CASSSTGVHTEAFF
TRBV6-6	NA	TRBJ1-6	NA	TGTGCCAGCAGTTACTCAGGGGCGTCTAATTCACCCCTCCACTTT	CASSYSGASNSPLHF
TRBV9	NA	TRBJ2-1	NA	TGTGCCAGCAGCATGGGCGGAGGTAACAATGAGCAGTTCTTC	CASSMGGGNNEQFF
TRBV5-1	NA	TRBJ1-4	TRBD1	TGCGCCAGCAGCTTGGGACAGGGGAGGGATAATGAAAAACTGTTTTTT	CASSLGQGRDNEKLFF
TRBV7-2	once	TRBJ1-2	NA	TGTGCCAGCAGCTTAGGTCCAGGGCGGGGCTACACCTTC	CASSLGPGRGYTF
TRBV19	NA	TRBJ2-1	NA	TGTGCCAGTAGTTCTTCGGAGCGGCTGAATGAGCAGTTCTTC	CASSSSERLNEQFF
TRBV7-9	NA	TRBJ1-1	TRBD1	TGTGCCAGCAGCTACCGACAGGGCCGGGGCACTGAAGCTTTCTTT	CASSYRQGRGTEAFF
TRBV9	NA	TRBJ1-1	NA	TGTGCCAGCAGCGTAGTCACAACAGGGAGCACTGAAGCTTTCTTT	CASSVVTTGSTEAFF
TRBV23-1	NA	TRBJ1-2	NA	TGCGCCAGCAGTCAATCGAGGGAAAGGGGCTACACCTTC	CASSQSRERGYTF
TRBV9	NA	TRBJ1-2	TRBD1	TGTGCCAGCAGCGAAGAGAGAGGGACAGTCGATGGCTACACCTTC	CASSEERGTVDGYTF
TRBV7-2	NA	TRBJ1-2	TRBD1	TGTGCCAGCGGAACGGGACAGTTCTCTCTAGGGGGCTACACCTTC	CASGTGQFSLGGYTF
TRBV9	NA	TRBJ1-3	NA	TGTGCCAGCAGCGAGGGGGTGCTAGGTGGAAACACCATATATTTT	CASSEGVLGGNTIYF
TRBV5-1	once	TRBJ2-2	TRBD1	TGCGCCAGCAGCTTCCAGGGGGACACCGGGGAGCTGTTTTTT	CASSFQGDTGELFF